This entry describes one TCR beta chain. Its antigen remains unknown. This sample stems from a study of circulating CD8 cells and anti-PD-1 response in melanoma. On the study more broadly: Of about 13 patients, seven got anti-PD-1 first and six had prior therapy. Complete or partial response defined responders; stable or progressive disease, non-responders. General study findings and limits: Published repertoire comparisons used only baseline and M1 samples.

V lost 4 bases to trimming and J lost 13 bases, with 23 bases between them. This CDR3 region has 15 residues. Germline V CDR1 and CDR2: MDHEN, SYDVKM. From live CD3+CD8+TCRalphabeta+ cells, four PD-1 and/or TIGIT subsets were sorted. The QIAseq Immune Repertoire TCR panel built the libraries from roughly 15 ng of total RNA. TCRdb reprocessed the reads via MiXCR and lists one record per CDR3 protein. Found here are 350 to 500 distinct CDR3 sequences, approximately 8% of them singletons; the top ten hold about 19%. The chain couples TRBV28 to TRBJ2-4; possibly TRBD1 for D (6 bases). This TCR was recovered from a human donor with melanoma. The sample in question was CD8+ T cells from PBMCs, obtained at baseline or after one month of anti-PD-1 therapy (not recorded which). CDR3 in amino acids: CASSYHNREKSIQYF. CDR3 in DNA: TGTGCCAGCAGTTACCACAACAGGGAGAAAAGCATACAGTACTTC.